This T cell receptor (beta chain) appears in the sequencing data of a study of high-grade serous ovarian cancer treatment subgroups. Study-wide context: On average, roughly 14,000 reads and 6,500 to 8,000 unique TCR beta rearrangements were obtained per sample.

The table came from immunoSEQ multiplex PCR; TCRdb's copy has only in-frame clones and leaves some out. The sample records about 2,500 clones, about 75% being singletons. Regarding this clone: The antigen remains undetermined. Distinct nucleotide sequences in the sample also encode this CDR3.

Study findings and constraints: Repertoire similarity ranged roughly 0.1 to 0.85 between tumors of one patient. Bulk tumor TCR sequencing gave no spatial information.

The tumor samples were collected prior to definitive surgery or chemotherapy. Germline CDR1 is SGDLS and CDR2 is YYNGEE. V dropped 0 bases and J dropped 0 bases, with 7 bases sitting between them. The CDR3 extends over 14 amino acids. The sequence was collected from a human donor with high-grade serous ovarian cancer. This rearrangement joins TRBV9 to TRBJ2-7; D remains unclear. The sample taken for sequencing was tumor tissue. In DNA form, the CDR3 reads TGTGCCAGCAGCGTAGTTCCTAGCTCCTACGAGCAGTACTTC. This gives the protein CASSVVPSSYEQYF.